This TCR beta chain is from a study of CD8 T cells in Susac syndrome. Study overall: Within the sequenced Susac syndrome patient group, over 5 exhibited active disease and roughly eight were in remission.

As to this clonotype: Its antigen remains unidentified.

V dropped 4 bases and J dropped 0; count of bases not matched to a gene: 2. Germline assignment: CDR1 LGHNA and CDR2 YNFKEQ. The CDR3 sequence is 15 residues long. With random hexamers, reverse transcription was performed on about 0.5 to 1 ug of RNA. Coverage of TCR beta CDR3 amplification by immunoSEQ multiplex PCR extended to 54 Vbeta and 13 Jbeta. TCRdb used MiXCR to reprocess the immunoSEQ multiplex PCR reads, holding one entry per CDR3 protein. The sample contains 150,000 to 200,000 distinct CDR3 sequences, around 96% of which appear only once. Regarding the study as a whole: The authors acknowledged that their TCR sequencing and HLA analysis involved a relatively small number of individuals.

The receptor was isolated from a human donor with Susac syndrome. The sample comprised CD4+ T cells from PBMCs. The chain links TRBV4-2 to TRBJ2-2; 7 positions agree with TRBD2. CDR3 amino acids: CASSPGGTNTGELFF. CDR3 DNA: TGTGCCAGCAGCCCCGGGGGGACGAACACCGGGGAGCTGTTTTTT.